This TCR beta chain came from a study of cytomegalovirus exposure and HLA in healthy donors. The primer mix had 60 Vbeta and 13 Jbeta primers. Profiling relied on immunoSEQ multiplex PCR, and the TCRdb table lists in-frame clones only, not all of them. The data hold over 90,000 clones, with approximately 80% observed a single time. Germline assignment: CDR1 SEHNR and CDR2 FQNEAQ (reference sequence). This CDR3 has 12 amino acids. V lost 1 base to trimming and J lost 5 bases, with 6 bases between them. Sample: PBMCs. This clonotype was obtained from a male donor in good health and CMV-seropositive. The genes are TRBV7-9 and TRBJ2-7, with unresolved D. Here the CDR3 reads CASSLGRDEQYF. In DNA, the CDR3 is TGTGCCAGCAGCTTAGGGAGAGACGAGCAGTACTTC.